This T cell receptor beta chain emerged from a study of CD8 T cells in ankylosing spondylitis (dated by TCRdb to 2017 to 2019). Describing the broader study: The study profiled T cell receptor beta repertoires in healthy donors and ankylosing spondylitis patients to find disease-linked TCR variants. Samples of peripheral blood were taken, and for ankylosing spondylitis patients, synovial fluid was collected as well. In total, the full study cohort was made up of 100 to 140 healthy donors and approximately 24 ankylosing spondylitis patients. Paper-wide results and their limitations: A TCR beta motif made up of about eight highly homologous amino acid variants appeared to be characteristic of blood from ankylosing spondylitis patients. The disease-linked clones showed a CD8+ phenotype and occurred at relatively low frequencies in peripheral blood. Some TCR beta motif variants had previously been reported in synovial fluid and blood of reactive arthritis patients, which suggested common disease-initiation mechanisms. The disease-linked clones were reported to be significantly enriched in matched synovial fluid samples from ankylosing spondylitis patients.

TCRdb lists the instrument as Illumina HiSeq 2500. Quantitative 5'-RACE with molecular barcodes was the method used to prepare the TCR beta libraries. Per the authors' processing: A new computational method based on a probabilistic model of VDJ rearrangement was used to identify disease-linked TCR variants. TCRdb trimmed the raw reads at Q25, called clones with MiXCR and kept productive beta chains. CDR3 protein duplicates are merged, each entry listing the most common genes and DNA. TCRdb, not the original authors, processed these V and J calls. For this sample there are roughly 230,000 distinct CDR3 sequences; 10% to 13% appear just once. The leading ten clones occupy about 3% of the sample. At least ten counts were recorded for this clonotype. This clone's antigen is unknown. No qualities accompany the bases; no much larger clone lies one base away. Relative to germline, V is missing 1 base and J is missing 1 base, with 8 bases of the junction outside any gene match. The germline V gene specifies SQVTM as CDR1 and ANQGSEA as CDR2. Inclusive of the bounding cysteine and phenylalanine, the CDR3 is 17 residues long. The DNA shown is the 51-base CDR3, in frame from base 1.

Material for sequencing was blood, either unsorted or a sorted T cell fraction (not recorded which). The receptor was isolated from a male donor with ankylosing spondylitis or in good health (not recorded which). The V gene is TRBV29-1 and the J gene is TRBJ2-1, and 9 junctional nucleotides match TRBD2. Here is the DNA: TGCAGCGTTGAAGGAGAAAATAGCGGGAGTTCCTACAATGAGCAGTTCTTC. The translation is CSVEGENSGSSYNEQFF.